The entry below gives a single TCR beta chain sequence along with its context. The data are from a study of cytomegalovirus exposure and HLA in healthy donors. This CDR3 has 13 amino acids. Germline CDR1 reads SNHLY; CDR2 reads FYNNEI. V was pared by 7 bases and J by 8 bases, with 17 bases between. The PCR ran on 60 Vbeta and 13 Jbeta primers. The method was immunoSEQ multiplex PCR; TCRdb's version includes in-frame clones alone and lacks a portion of them. The sample includes around 63,000 clones, approximately 75% of them seen just once. This TCR was sampled from a man between 60 and 75 years old in good health and CMV-seropositive. This sequence joins TRBV2 and TRBJ1-2; tentatively, D is TRBD1 (5 bases). Input material: PBMCs. CDR3 loop: CASNWDSYKGYTF. The CDR3 region has the DNA TGTGCCAGCAATTGGGACTCTTACAAGGGCTACACCTTC.